This TCR beta chain derives from a study of blood T cell repertoires in COVID-19. Study-level information: The cDNA or gDNA used as material had been derived from T cells, B-cell-depleted T cells, or PBMCs.

In the authors' workflow: Amplified reference gene primers provided the basis for estimating nucleated cell counts. Using immunoSEQ multiplex PCR, the repertoire was profiled, and TCRdb retains in-frame clones only, with some absent. That table supplies the V and J calls and clone size; D and trimming were determined from the DNA. Of approximately 68,000 clones in the sample, roughly 90% were seen once. Trimming stripped 1 base from V and 4 bases from J, with 7 bases between. Germline V CDR1 and CDR2: SGHAT, FQNNGV. The CDR3 loop spans 13 amino acids. This chain joins TRBV11-2 and TRBJ1-2, with D hard to call. Sequences were obtained from peripheral blood. This TCR derives from a man between 70 and 80 years old with active or convalescent COVID-19. The CDR3, as DNA: TGTGCCAGCAGCTTAGGGCCGTTCTATGGCTACACCTTC. Translating gives CASSLGPFYGYTF. Looking up the rest from reference TRBV11-2 and TRBJ1-2 gives the full variable domain: EAGVAQSPRYKIIEKRQSVAFWCNPISGHATLYWYQQILGQGPKLLIQFQNNGVVDDSQLPKDRFSAERLKGVDSTLKIQPAKLEDSAVYLCASSLGPFYGYTFGSGTRLTVV.